The 20 T cell receptor beta chains given below trace back to one sample, sequenced in a study of blood T cell repertoires in COVID-19. Clones were sequenced by immunoSEQ multiplex PCR, and TCRdb holds only the in-frame ones, with some missing. The sample contains about 200,000 clones, around nine tenths of which appear only once. Material for sequencing was peripheral blood. The source of these receptors is a man aged 60 to 75 who had recovered from COVID-19.

This rearrangement joins TRBV5-4 to TRBJ2-3; 12 bases map to TRBD2. The J segment lost 0 bases and the V segment lost 1 base, leaving 3 bases of the junction unmatched. Germline CDR1 is SGHNT and CDR2 is YYREEE (reference sequence). This CDR3 region has 17 residues. Written as DNA, the CDR3 is TGTGCCAGCAGCTTGCCTAGCGGGGGGGTGAGCACAGATACGCAGTATTTT. Its protein is CASSLPSGGVSTDTQYF.

The chain couples TRBV7-7 to TRBJ2-1; 9 bases map to TRBD2. The germline gives CDR1 SSHAT, CDR2 FNYEAQ (reference sequence). This CDR3 is built from 17 residues. Trimming removed 2 bases from V and 9 bases from J; junction bases left unmatched: 14. In DNA form, the CDR3 reads TGTGCCAGCAGCTTAATTATTAGCGGGGGCGTCCCGGGTGAGCAGTTCTTC. Translation: CASSLIISGGVPGEQFF.

DNA of the CDR3: TGTGCCAGCAGACAGGACAGTCTCTCTGGAAACACCATATATTTT. It encodes CASRQDSLSGNTIYF. The chain uses TRBV14 and TRBJ1-3, with D maybe TRBD1 (6 bases). Trimming took off 6 bases at V and 0 bases at J, with 12 bases between the two ends. Germline loops: CDR1 SGHDN, CDR2 FVKESK. The CDR3 runs to 15 residues.

The J gene is TRBJ2-7, the V gene TRBV18; a possible D gene is TRBD2 (5 bases). Trimming shortened V by 5 bases and J by 2 bases, and 16 bases separated the two germline ends. Per germline, CDR1 KGHSH and CDR2 LQKENI. The CDR3 covers 15 residues. The DNA for the CDR3 is TGTGCCAGCTCATCCGACACCGAGAGGGCCTACGAGCAGTACTTC. It translates to CASSSDTERAYEQYF.

This clone was recorded a few times. The rearrangement uses TRBV12-3 or TRBV12-4 and TRBJ2-7; the D gene is possibly TRBD2 (6 bases). Deletions cut 3 bases from V and 1 base from J, with 7 bases between. The CDR3 has 13 amino acids. The CDR3 region has the DNA TGTGCCAGCAGTTTGAGCGGGTCCTACGAGCAGTACTTC. This codes for CASSLSGSYEQYF.

The chain carries TRBV20-1 and TRBJ1-1; unclear D gene. CDR1 is DFQATT, CDR2 SNEGSKA, per germline (reference sequence). The CDR3 runs 14 residues. V gave up 3 bases and J gave up 4 bases, with 15 bases separating them. The CDR3: CSASHGDGITEAFF. DNA of the CDR3: TGCAGTGCTAGTCACGGAGATGGCATCACTGAAGCTTTCTTT.

The chain has TRBV27 and TRBJ2-1, with 8 nucleotides matching TRBD1. The CDR3 has 14 amino acids. Germline values: CDR1 MNHEY, CDR2 SMNVEV (reference sequence). Trimming cost V 5 bases and J 7 bases; bases outside gene matches: 7. CDR3 loop: CASSPNRGMNEQFF. CDR3 nucleotides: TGTGCCAGCAGTCCGAACAGGGGGATGAATGAGCAGTTCTTC.

The chain has TRBV18 and TRBJ1-1, with TRBD1 identical over 8 bases. The CDR3 extends over 13 amino acids. V was pared by 8 bases and J by 0 bases, with 2 bases of the junction left unmatched. CDR1 is KGHSH and CDR2 is LQKENI in the germline V gene. CDR3 region: CASQTGVNTEAFF. The DNA for the CDR3 is TGTGCCAGCCAGACAGGGGTGAACACTGAAGCTTTCTTT.

The chain is built from TRBV5-1 and TRBJ2-7, with 7 bases lining up with TRBD2. After removal of 2 bases from V and 7 bases from J, the junction contained 9 bases not matched to a gene. Per germline, CDR1 SGHRS and CDR2 YFSETQ. The CDR3 is made up of 14 amino acids. CDR3 bases: TGCGCCAGCAGCTTAGGGGCTAGCGGTGGGGAGCAGTACTTC. Translating it yields CASSLGASGGEQYF.

This rearrangement joins TRBV11-2 to TRBJ2-6, with 11 bases aligning to TRBD1. The junction had 2 bases not matched to a gene; V was cut back by 1 base and J by 0 bases. The CDR3 length is 18 residues. Per germline, CDR1 SGHAT and CDR2 FQNNGV. In DNA, the CDR3 is TGTGCCAGCAGCTTAGTGGGGACAGGGGGCTCTGGGGCCAACGTCCTGACTTTC. As protein: CASSLVGTGGSGANVLTF.

The chain joins TRBV7-8 to TRBJ1-6, with D possibly matching TRBD1 (5 bases). This CDR3 has 15 amino acids. The V and J ends lost 5 bases and 9 bases respectively, with 17 bases between them. Germline lookup yields CDR1 SGHVS and CDR2 FQNEAQ. CDR3 loop: CASSPIIGGGSPLHF. In nucleotides, the CDR3 is TGTGCCAGCAGCCCAATTATCGGCGGGGGTTCACCCCTCCACTTT.

The chain links TRBV29-1 to TRBJ2-5, with TRBD1 as a possible D gene (7 bases). The CDR3 is made up of 16 amino acids. The germline gives CDR1 SQVTM, CDR2 ANQGSEA. Trimming took 5 bases from V and 0 from J, leaving 19 bases between them. CDR3 amino acids: CSVHPQGGANQETQYF. CDR3 nucleotides: TGCAGCGTTCACCCCCAGGGGGGCGCAAACCAAGAGACCCAGTACTTC.

The chain carries TRBV7-3 and TRBJ1-1; D uncertain. This CDR3 is 14 amino acids long. Germline loops: CDR1 SGHTA, CDR2 FQGTGA. Between the trimmed V and J ends, which lost 5 bases and 4 bases, there was a span of 14 bases. This chain's CDR3 is CASSNYPRSTEAFF. The DNA of the CDR3 is TGTGCCAGCAGCAATTACCCGAGATCCACTGAAGCTTTCTTT.

The chain recombines TRBV30 with TRBJ1-6; 11 bases are shared with TRBD1. The CDR3 is made up of 14 amino acids. Germline V gives CDR1 GTSNPN, CDR2 SVGIG (reference sequence). Losses at the gene ends were 5 bases for V and 9 bases for J; bases not matched to a gene: 6. CDR3 in DNA: TGTGCCTGGGGGCTGGGGACAGGGGGTTCACCCCTCCACTTT. Protein: CAWGLGTGGSPLHF. The variable domain in full, with the rest retrieved from reference TRBV30 and TRBJ1-6, is SQTIHQWPATLVQPVGSPLSLECTVEGTSNPNLYWYRQAAGRGLQLLFYSVGIGQISSEVPQNLSASRPQDRQFILSSKKLLLSDSGFYLCAWGLGTGGSPLHFGNGTRLTVT.

Remarks on this clone: The junction departs from germline at one end; a sequencing error may be responsible. The genes are TRBV15 and TRBJ2-4; 9 positions agree with TRBD1. The CDR3 runs 17 residues. Germline CDR1 is LNHNV and CDR2 is YYDKDF (reference sequence). CDR3 region: CATSRDRGDLAKNIQYF. In DNA form, the CDR3 reads TGTGCCACCAGCCGAGACAGGGGGGATCTAGCCAAAAACATTCAGTACTTC.

The genes are TRBV6-4 and TRBJ2-6, with 7 bases matching TRBD1. The V and J ends lost 6 bases and 3 bases, in that order; junction bases with no gene match: 5. In germline, CDR1 is MRHNA, CDR2 SNTAGT. CDR3 length: 15 amino acids. CDR3 sequence: CASSPTGVGANVLTF. CDR3 sequence (DNA): TGTGCCAGCAGCCCAACAGGGGTTGGGGCCAACGTCCTGACTTTC.

The rearrangement joins TRBV6-6 to TRBJ2-7, with D perhaps matching TRBD2 (6 bases). Trimming cost V 8 bases and J 2 bases, with 16 bases left between them. The CDR3 covers 14 residues. Germline V gives CDR1 MNHNY, CDR2 SVGAGI (reference sequence). Here the CDR3 DNA reads TGTGCCAGCGGAGGAACGGGAGCCGCCTACGAGCAGTACTTC. Protein product: CASGGTGAAYEQYF.

The chain has TRBV5-1 and TRBJ1-2; 9 bases match TRBD1. CDR3 size: 14 residues. The V gene end was trimmed by 4 bases and the J gene end by 2 bases; junction bases not matched to a gene: 3. Germline lookup yields CDR1 SGHRS and CDR2 YFSETQ. CDR3 amino acids: CASSHGQGNYGYTF. In DNA, the CDR3 is TGCGCCAGCAGCCATGGACAGGGGAACTATGGCTACACCTTC.

The chain employs TRBV6-2 or TRBV6-3 and TRBJ1-2, with a tentative D call TRBD1 (5 bases). CDR3 size: 15 residues. V was trimmed by 2 bases and J by 3 bases, leaving 13 bases between them. The germline CDR1 and CDR2 sequences are MNHEY and SVGEGT. The CDR3 sequence: CASSYEAGPDYGYTF. The DNA for the CDR3 is TGTGCCAGCAGTTACGAGGCGGGGCCCGACTATGGCTACACCTTC.

The V gene is TRBV7-2, the J gene TRBJ1-3, with D maybe TRBD1 (5 bases). Trimming cost V 10 bases and J 0 bases, with 10 bases left between them. The CDR3 loop spans 13 amino acids. Germline assignment: CDR1 SGHTA and CDR2 FQGNSA. The CDR3 sequence is CATAGDSGNTIYF. The CDR3 DNA reads as TGTGCCACGGCGGGGGACTCTGGAAACACCATATATTTT.